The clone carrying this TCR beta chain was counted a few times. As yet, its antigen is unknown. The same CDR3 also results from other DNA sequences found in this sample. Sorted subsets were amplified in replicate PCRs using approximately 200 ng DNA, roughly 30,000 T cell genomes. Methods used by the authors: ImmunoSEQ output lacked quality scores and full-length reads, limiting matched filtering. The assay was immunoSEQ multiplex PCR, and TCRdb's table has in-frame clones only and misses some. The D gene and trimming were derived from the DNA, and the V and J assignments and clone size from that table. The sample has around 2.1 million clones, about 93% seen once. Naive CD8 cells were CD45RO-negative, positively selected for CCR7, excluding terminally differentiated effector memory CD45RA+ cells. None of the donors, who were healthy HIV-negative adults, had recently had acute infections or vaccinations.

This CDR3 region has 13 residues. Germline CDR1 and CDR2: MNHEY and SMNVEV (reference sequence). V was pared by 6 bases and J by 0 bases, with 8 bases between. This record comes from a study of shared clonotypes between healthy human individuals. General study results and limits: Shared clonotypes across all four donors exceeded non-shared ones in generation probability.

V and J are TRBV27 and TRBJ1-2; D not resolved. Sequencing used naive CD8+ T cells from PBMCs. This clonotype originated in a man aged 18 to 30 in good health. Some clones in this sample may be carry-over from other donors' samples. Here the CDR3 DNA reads TGTGCCAGCAGCTACGGCTCTAACTATGGCTACACCTTC. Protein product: CASSYGSNYGYTF.